The sequence of this TCR beta chain was determined in a study of blood T cell repertoires in COVID-19. Across the whole study: Sample material is recorded as cDNA or gDNA derived from T cells, B-cell-depleted T cells, or PBMCs.

Clinical histories supplied by participants themselves formed the basis of cohort assignment. Assay used: immunoSEQ multiplex PCR; TCRdb lists only in-frame clones, some missing. Of about 250,000 clones listed, around nine tenths are singletons. Material for sequencing was PBMCs or T cells enriched from blood (not recorded which). The sequence derives from a woman aged 40 to 50 who had been exposed to COVID-19.

The CDR3 loop is CASSFPYGYTF. The CDR3, as DNA: TGTGCCAGCAGTTTTCCATATGGCTACACCTTC. The chain has TRBV28 and TRBJ1-2; D is unclear. CDR3 length: 11 amino acids. Trimming left V 3 bases short and J 5 bases short, with 4 bases between. Germline CDR1 reads MDHEN; CDR2 reads SYDVKM.